This T cell receptor (beta chain) came from a study of long-term antiretroviral therapy in people with HIV. Points from the study as a whole: After ART, diversity increased yet remained lower than transplant donor controls.

At survey level, the immunoSEQ assay was run in its v3.0 version. Assay: immunoSEQ multiplex PCR; the TCRdb copy retains only in-frame clones and omits some. The table has 35,000 to 55,000 clones, 90% to 95% seen once. CDR1 is LNHDA and CDR2 is SQIVND in the germline V gene (reference sequence). Deletions cut 7 bases from V and 0 bases from J, with 10 bases between. This CDR3 spans 14 amino acids. Concerning this clone itself: Its target is unknown.

The sequence was collected from a woman between 45 and 60 years old with HIV. The chain couples TRBV19 to TRBJ2-1; no reliable D call. Sequencing was performed on unsorted PBMCs, taken 3.7 years after starting antiretroviral therapy. The DNA of the CDR3 is TGTGCCAGTACCCAGAGGAGCTCCTACAATGAGCAGTTCTTC. Translated: CASTQRSSYNEQFF. Drawing the rest from reference TRBV19 and TRBJ2-1, the complete variable domain is DGGITQSPKYLFRKEGQNVTLSCEQNLNHDAMYWYRQDPGQGLRLIYYSQIVNDFQKGDIAEGYSVSREKKESFPLTVTSAQKNPTAFYLCASTQRSSYNEQFFGPGTRLTVL.